Here is one T cell receptor (beta chain) with its context. Authors' analysis steps: Amplification of reference gene primers provided the estimated nucleated cell counts. Data came from immunoSEQ multiplex PCR; TCRdb stores just in-frame clones and leaves some out. Clone size and the V and J calls come from that table; the DNA yielded D and trimming. The sample includes about 120,000 clones, around 87% seen only once; the top ten take 25% to 35%. The data derive from a study of blood T cell repertoires in COVID-19. Study at large: COVID-19 samples from acute and convalescent phases originated in the United States, Italy and Spain.

After removal of 5 bases from V and 7 bases from J, the junction contained 9 bases not matched to a gene. CDR3 length: 15 amino acids. Per germline, CDR1 SGHTA and CDR2 FQGNSA. The rearrangement uses TRBV7-2 and TRBJ1-2; 11 bases agree with TRBD1. The sequence came from a woman aged 70-85 years with acute or convalescent COVID-19. The specimen was peripheral blood. CDR3 protein: CASSPTGTGGSGYTF. The CDR3 coding sequence is TGTGCCAGCAGCCCAACCGGGACAGGGGGGTCTGGCTACACCTTC.